This T cell receptor beta chain was obtained from a study of cytomegalovirus exposure and HLA in healthy donors (dated 2017 in TCRdb). Study-wide context: An earlier analysis of about 560 of the donors reported around 280 Gb of sequence data and 95 million to 120 million unique TCR beta sequences obtained from 150 million to 200 million T cells. Roughly 300 gigabases of sequencing data and 70 million to 85 million unique TCR sequences were included in an early release covering several hundred HLA-typed donors. Of the 300 to 500 genotyped donors, 75% to 85% were placed in the genetic ancestry cluster associated with self-reported Caucasian donors. The study aimed to test whether signatures of past pathogen exposure could be identified by cataloging public T cell receptors. The study profiled the T cell repertoires of under 850 subjects by immunosequencing and related them to cytomegalovirus serostatus. Besides the first cohort of roughly 700 subjects, a separate validation cohort made up of roughly 120 different subjects was used. High-throughput TCR immunosequencing, statistical association of individual TCRs with disease status, and machine learning were combined to predict cytomegalovirus infection status. In a later analysis, previously published TCR beta repertoires from 550 to 700 donors were re-analyzed and high-resolution HLA genotyping was added so that TCR occurrence patterns could be studied. Rather than drawing on any new phenotypic data, the later analysis identified candidate immune exposures from TCR beta sequences and the way those sequences occurred across donors. An earlier analysis of a few hundred of the donors applied high-throughput TCR beta sequencing to assess whether each TCR beta V gene segment acted as functional or pseudogenic. Donor age, sex, ethnicity and CMV serostatus were compiled together with the repertoire data. Genome-wide SNP genotypes for about 55% of the roughly 670 donors were used in a later genetic analysis, which treated that subset as a discovery cohort. Every repertoire in the discovery cohort had been generated on one and the same sequencing platform. HLA typing covered class I and class II loci at four-digit resolution. Typing coverage varied by locus: about 629-630 donors for A, B, C, DRB1 and DQB1; roughly 510 for DQA1; over 600 for DPA1; fewer than 480 for DPB1. Several DR-DQ haplotypes were handled as single units for association and clustering because linkage in the cohort was strong. Among roughly 400 genotyped donors of the cohort, an average of about 240,000 unique TCR beta nucleotide sequences was sequenced per donor, of which about 20% were non-productive. Results the study describes overall, beyond this receptor: In an earlier analysis of over 550 of the donors, most TCR beta V segments were observed in productive rearrangements about 90% or about 30% of the time, broadly matching IMGT annotations. At a false discovery rate of 0.05, a later analysis linked 16,000 or so TCR beta sequences to specific HLA alleles. In vitro tests confirmed that a few of the cytomegalovirus-associated TCR beta chains recognize cytomegalovirus antigens. Because the 87-base-pair reads could not distinguish some IMGT-functional V segments, including TRBV6-2 and TRBV6-3, those segments were excluded. It was suggested by the authors that the approach could potentially be generalized to other disease states and immunological phenotypes. When HLA alleles, especially DR and DQ, strongly co-occurred, attributing TCR associations to individual alleles was difficult. According to a later genetic analysis, donors in an Asian-associated ancestry cluster had fewer N-insertions in productive TCRs than the roughly 670-donor mean. Sequencing depth was assumed to be roughly uniform across donors in the presence/absence analyses, though that assumption may not hold. In both the original and validation cohorts, the classifier was reported to diagnose cytomegalovirus status with high specificity and sensitivity. Because HLA typing was unavailable for some donors at each locus, only the typed subset was used in association tests. For the cohort, immune exposure information was limited to CMV serostatus. A later analysis reported that several top co-occurrence clusters appeared linked to parvovirus B19, influenza, CMV and Epstein-Barr virus. Across donors, most TCR sequences were observed very rarely, whereas some public TCRs were present in many individuals. Roughly 15 rarely observed V segments, including chromosome 9 orphons, were excluded from the earlier analysis of about 600 of the donors because counts were too low. A total of 150 or so TCR beta chains were listed by the study as associated with cytomegalovirus. The cohort was sequenced for TCR beta chains only, and without alpha or paired-chain data the features that could be detected were limited. A cluster of highly shared sequence variants was judged likely to be a technical artifact of the sequencing pipeline. According to a later analysis, most CMV-associated TCR beta chains appeared to be HLA-restricted, and the HLA associations seemed to be driven largely by CMV exposure. According to a later analysis, TCR association rates differed among HLA loci, with DRB1 alleles showing the most associated TCRs and HLA-C alleles showing the fewest. Linkage disequilibrium might explain the correlated functional status among segregating V segments, but an unknown experimental factor could not be ruled out. A further reported finding was that TCR beta sequences accurately predicted the HLA-A and HLA-B alleles for most subjects in the first cohort. Compared with equally common non-associated chains, HLA-associated TCR beta chains in a later analysis were more clonally expanded and had lower generation probabilities. In a later genetic analysis, a missense DCLRE1C variant was associated with V-gene and J-gene trimming of TCR beta chains, and the association was replicated in an independent cohort.

In total, around 600 healthy bone marrow donors made up the cohort. At the time of sampling, all cohort members were nominally healthy, though unrecorded immune exposures were likely present. The donor was CMV seropositive and belonged to the group of 250 to 300 seropositive cohort members. A peripheral blood sample was collected from each donor, and TCR beta sequencing was performed on peripheral blood mononuclear cells. Genomic DNA was extracted from the blood cell samples with the Qiagen DNeasy Blood Extraction Kit. The CDR1 and CDR2 encoded by the germline V gene (reference sequence) are SEHNR and FQNEAQ. The CDR3 numbers 14 residues from cysteine through phenylalanine. Here the CDR3 DNA is all that survives: 42 bases in frame from base 1. V is pared back by 5 bases and J by 2 bases, with 12 bases lying between the germline termini. Preparation of the library involved the immunoSEQ multiplex PCR assay. For the multiplex PCR, a mixture combining 60 forward primers for TCR Vbeta segments and 13 reverse primers for TCR Jbeta segments was used. A multiplex PCR assay on genomic DNA amplified the CDR3 region of rearranged TCR beta genes. The amplified TCR beta libraries were sequenced on the Illumina HiSeq System as 87-base-pair reads. The original methods were these. Across the 700 or so repertoires, a later analysis counted tens of millions of unique TCR beta chains, around 10 million of which were shared by at least two donors. Raw reads were error-corrected and collapsed into unique sequences with a nearest-neighbor algorithm that merged closely related sequences to remove PCR and sequencing errors. To assign V, D and J gene segments, CDR3 sequences were aligned to IMGT reference sequences. For a sequence to be retained, at least a six-nucleotide match to both a V gene segment and a J gene segment was required. A rearrangement was called productive if the CDR3 had no stop codons and remained in frame with V and J, and every other rearrangement was called non-productive. Following IMGT convention, CDR3 was defined as the stretch from the second conserved V-encoded cysteine up to the conserved J-encoded phenylalanine. In an earlier analysis of some 550 of the donors, sequences lacking an unambiguous match to a single V gene segment were excluded. An earlier analysis of 500 to 700 of the donors classified V segments as functional when productive rearrangements were above 56.7% and as segregating when the standard deviation between donors was above 5%. To diagnose cytomegalovirus status from the catalog of TCR beta chain sequences, a statistical classification framework was built. V and J gene assignment, in a later analysis, came from comparing TCR nucleotide sequences with IMGT/GENE-DB human TR gene sequences. In a later analysis, CDR3 sequences and most-parsimonious VDJ recombination scenarios were assigned using the TCRdist pipeline. In a later analysis, every TCR beta chain was defined by the combination of its CDR3 amino acid sequence and its V-gene family, and reads without a unique V-gene family were dropped. A later analysis removed several hundred highly shared, low-generation-probability nucleotide sequences to deal with suspected cross-contamination and a sequencing artifact. In a later analysis, a clonal expansion index for each public chain was calculated from normalized within-repertoire ranks of inferred template counts. Generation probabilities in a later analysis came from a VDJ recombination model fitted to out-of-frame rearrangements, and those results were checked against IGoR. A later analysis scored TCR-TCR, TCR-HLA and TCR-CMV co-occurrence with hypergeometric tests, applying a repertoire-size bias correction to TCR pairs. False discovery rates were estimated in a later analysis by permuting HLA or CMV assignments 20 times. In a later analysis, co-occurring TCRs were grouped using DBSCAN, with TCRdist sequence similarity added in when clustering inside HLA-allele-positive subsets. For co-occurrence clustering, repertoires with fewer than 30,000 or more than 120,000 public chains were excluded, along with roughly 5 repertoires with anomalous nucleotide sharing. This is the immuneACCESS table as TCRdb keeps it, with only in-frame sequences that have V and J called. A part of the clones is gone; compared with another copy, unresolved V genes explain less than half, and the rest is unexplained. D and trimming come from the DNA, and the V and J calls and clone size come from that table. The sample has 210,000 or so clones on record, around 81% of them singletons. Of the sample, around 9.6% falls within the top ten clones.

A remark on this clone: Its recognized antigen is unknown. Base qualities are missing; no much larger clone stands one base away.

This chain is built from TRBV7-9 and TRBJ1-2; 6 matching bases give a weak D call of TRBD1. Sequencing input: PBMCs. This sequence was found in a woman aged 45-65 years in good health and CMV-seropositive. The sequenced DNA is TGTGCCAGCAGCCTAGGGGGACTCAACTATGGCTACACCTTC. It specifies CASSLGGLNYGYTF.